One and the same sample provided the 24 T cell receptor beta chains below, sequenced in a study of shared clonotypes between healthy human individuals. TCRdb's table, derived via immunoSEQ multiplex PCR, lists solely in-frame clones and lacks some. This table holds more than 550,000 clones, 90% found once. The sequencing input was memory CD8+ T cells from PBMCs. Subset indicated: CD45RO+ cells pooled with CCR7-negative TemRA cells. The source is a young man in good health. Some clones in this sample may be carry-over from other donors' samples.

The V and J genes are TRBV6-5 and TRBJ1-1; D is unresolved. The CDR3 extends over 15 amino acids. Between the trimmed V and J ends, which lost 3 bases and 0 bases, there was a span of 11 bases. Germline loops: CDR1 MNHEY, CDR2 SVGAGI. CDR3 residues: CASSYLDGLNTEAFF. CDR3 nucleotides: TGTGCCAGCAGTTATCTCGACGGCTTGAACACTGAAGCTTTCTTT.

The chain recombines TRBV23-1 with TRBJ2-3; no firm D call. TRBV23-1 is known as an ORF, though its function is uncertain. The CDR3 totals 16 residues. V gave up 6 bases and J gave up 1 base, with 17 bases separating them. CDR3 loop: CASSSPSEDCTDTQYF. The CDR3 nucleotides read TGCGCCAGCAGCTCACCGTCCGAAGATTGCACAGATACGCAGTATTTT.

The chain couples TRBV6-1 to TRBJ1-1; D is uncertain. Trimming stripped 8 bases from V and 4 bases from J, with 20 bases between. The CDR3 loop spans 15 amino acids. The germline V gene encodes CDR1 MNHNS and CDR2 SASEGT. CDR3 in DNA: TGTGCCAGCTCACTTATCCAGCCCATTACCACTGAAGCTTTCTTT. Its protein is CASSLIQPITTEAFF.

V and J are TRBV30 and TRBJ2-5, with D tentatively TRBD2 (6 bases). V was clipped by 3 bases and J by 5 bases, with 16 bases between them. This CDR3 spans 14 amino acids. Looked up from germline, CDR1 is GTSNPN and CDR2 is SVGIG (reference sequence). The CDR3 DNA sequence: TGTGCCTGGAGCGAGGGACTTAGGGAGGAGACCCAGTACTTC. It translates to CAWSEGLREETQYF.

The J gene is TRBJ1-1, the V gene TRBV30; D is uncertain. This CDR3 has 13 residues. Germline V lookup: CDR1 GTSNPN, CDR2 SVGIG (reference sequence). V lost 0 bases and J lost 5, with 10 bases in between. DNA of the CDR3: TGTGCCTGGAGTGTACTTCCGGGAACTGAAGCTTTCTTT. It specifies CAWSVLPGTEAFF.

CDR3 DNA sequence: TGTGCCAGCAGTGAAGCCGAGAGGGGGATCTATGGCTACACCTTC. This encodes CASSEAERGIYGYTF. The genes are TRBV6-1 and TRBJ1-2, with D perhaps matching TRBD1 (6 bases). The CDR3 consists of 15 residues. Trimming took off 0 bases at V and 4 bases at J, with 12 bases between the two ends. Germline V CDR1 and CDR2: MNHNS, SASEGT.

CDR3: CSVEVFGTFNVLSGANVLTF. The CDR3 nucleotides are TGCAGCGTTGAAGTTTTCGGGACTTTCAACGTGCTCTCTGGGGCCAACGTCCTGACTTTC. This sequence joins TRBV29-1 and TRBJ2-6; weak D call: TRBD2 (6 bases). CDR1 and CDR2 (germline): SQVTM, ANQGSEA. V was pared by 1 base and J by 0 bases, with 22 bases between. The CDR3 sequence is 20 residues long.

The chain recombines TRBV7-6 with TRBJ1-2; possible D gene TRBD1, 5 bases. V was clipped by 4 bases and J by 4 bases, with 13 bases between them. The CDR3 spans 14 residues. The germline V gene encodes CDR1 SGHVS and CDR2 FNYEAQ. DNA of the CDR3: TGTGCCAGCAGCTCTTCCGCAGGGTTCTATGGCTACACCTTC. The encoded protein is CASSSSAGFYGYTF.

V usage is TRBV19 and J usage is TRBJ2-6, with unresolved D. This CDR3 contains 16 residues. V dropped 3 bases and J dropped 2 bases, with 11 bases sitting between them. Germline V lookup: CDR1 LNHDA, CDR2 SQIVND (reference sequence). DNA of the CDR3: TGTGCCAGTAGTATCTTATCTTCTCCTGGGGCCAACGTCCTGACTTTC. Protein sequence: CASSILSSPGANVLTF.

The chain joins TRBV6-6 to TRBJ2-7, with 7 nucleotides matching TRBD1. CDR1 MNHNY and CDR2 SVGAGI come from the germline V gene (reference sequence). V dropped 2 bases and J dropped 5; count of bases not matched to a gene: 6. The CDR3 consists of 14 residues. As DNA, the CDR3 is TGTGCCAGCAGTTACCCGGGACAGTCGGACGAGCAGTACTTC. Its protein product is CASSYPGQSDEQYF.

V gene TRBV27 combines with J gene TRBJ1-5; unclear D gene. Trimming pared 3 bases from V and 7 bases from J, leaving 7 bases between. This CDR3 has 12 residues. In germline, CDR1 is MNHEY, CDR2 SMNVEV (reference sequence). CDR3 region: CASSFSGQPQHF. In nucleotides, the CDR3 is TGTGCCAGCAGTTTCTCGGGCCAGCCCCAGCATTTT.

Turning to this clone: In the same sample, other DNA sequences code for this CDR3. The V and J genes are TRBV10-3 and TRBJ1-3; the D is unclear. The germline V gene encodes CDR1 ENHRY and CDR2 SYGVKD. V lost 2 bases and J lost 1, with 6 bases in between. The CDR3 loop spans 14 amino acids. The DNA of the CDR3 is TGTGCCATCAGTGAGGGAGGGTCTGGAAACACCATATATTTT. Its translation: CAISEGGSGNTIYF.

The chain couples TRBV7-8 to TRBJ2-7, with 11 bases lining up with TRBD2. Germline V gene lookup returns CDR1 SGHVS and CDR2 FQNEAQ. The length of the CDR3 is 14 residues. Losses at the gene ends were 5 bases for V and 5 bases for J; bases not matched to a gene: 5. CDR3 bases: TGTGCCAGCAGCCCACTAGCGGGAGTAGACGAGCAGTACTTC. Amino acid sequence: CASSPLAGVDEQYF.

The CDR3 region has the DNA TGTGCCAGCAGCTTAAGGGGGGAGTCTTCCCTCTACGAGCAGTACTTC. It translates to CASSLRGESSLYEQYF. The V and J genes are TRBV7-3 and TRBJ2-7; possible D gene TRBD2, 6 bases. The CDR3 covers 16 residues. Germline CDR1 reads SGHTA; CDR2 reads FQGTGA. V was pared by 1 base and J by 3 bases, with 16 bases between.

The rearrangement joins TRBV7-8 to TRBJ2-5; D tentatively fits TRBD1 or TRBD2 (5 bases each). The V end lost 2 bases, the J end lost 5 bases, and 9 bases lay between the germline ends. The CDR3 loop spans 13 amino acids. Germline CDR1 is SGHVS and CDR2 is FQNEAQ. The CDR3 DNA follows: TGTGCCAGCAGCTTAATCGGGGCGGAGACCCAGTACTTC. Translation gives CASSLIGAETQYF.

This clone was seen a handful of times. The chain recombines TRBV7-9 with TRBJ1-2; D remains ambiguous. CDR1 and CDR2 (germline): SEHNR, FQNEAQ (reference sequence). Trimming pared 5 bases from V and 4 bases from J, leaving 14 bases between. The length of the CDR3 is 14 residues. The CDR3 is CASSPAGPLYGYTF. CDR3 sequence (DNA): TGTGCCAGCAGCCCCGCCGGGCCTCTCTATGGCTACACCTTC.

The J gene is TRBJ2-3, the V gene TRBV12-5; TRBD2 aligns across 11 bases. J lost 4 bases, V lost 1 base, and 4 bases had no gene match. Germline CDR1 reads LGHNT; CDR2 reads FRNRAP. CDR3 length: 16 residues. This chain's CDR3 is CASGLATSGNPDTQYF. CDR3 nucleotide sequence: TGTGCTAGTGGTTTGGCGACTAGCGGGAACCCAGATACGCAGTATTTT. The full variable domain, its missing parts supplied by reference TRBV12-5 and TRBJ2-3, is DARVTQTPRHKVTEMGQEVTMRCQPILGHNTVFWYRQTMMQGLELLAYFRNRAPLDDSGMPKDRFSAEMPDATLATLKIQPSEPRDSAVYFCASGLATSGNPDTQYFGPGTRLTVL.

Worth noting for this clone: Other DNA sequences in the sample encode the same CDR3. The chain recombines TRBV5-1 with TRBJ2-7; D is ambiguous. V was cut by 0 bases and J by 3 bases, with 7 bases left in between. The V gene's germline CDR1 is SGHRS and CDR2 YFSETQ. The CDR3 is 13 amino acids. The CDR3 nucleotides read TGCGCCAGCAGCTTGGGACTGGGCTACGAGCAGTACTTC. Its protein product is CASSLGLGYEQYF.

The V call is TRBV7-2, the J call TRBJ2-7; D call uncertain. This CDR3 spans 15 amino acids. CDR1 is SGHTA and CDR2 is FQGNSA in the germline V gene. V was pared by 5 bases and J by 3 bases, with 17 bases between. CDR3 nucleotide sequence: TGTGCCAGCAGCCCTAAAACGGGTATAAGCTACGAGCAGTACTTC. Protein product: CASSPKTGISYEQYF.

This rearrangement joins TRBV29-1 to TRBJ2-7; 8 bases agree with TRBD1. Germline values: CDR1 SQVTM, CDR2 ANQGSEA. J lost 2 bases, V lost 7 bases, and 7 bases had no gene match. The CDR3 runs to 13 residues. The CDR3 here is CSALGGQAYEQYF. The CDR3 DNA sequence: TGCAGCGCCCTGGGGGGACAGGCCTACGAGCAGTACTTC.

For this clone: This clone may be a read error of a much larger clone one base away. The J gene is TRBJ2-7, the V gene TRBV29-1, with 7 bases matching TRBD2. CDR3 length: 16 residues. Germline V lookup: CDR1 SQVTM, CDR2 ANQGSEA. The CDR3 is CSVVGVGEGRPYKQYF. CDR3 coding DNA: TGCAGCGTGGTAGGGGTTGGGGAGGGGCGGCCCTACAAGCAGTACTTC.

This clone was seen a single time. The chain uses TRBV7-9 and TRBJ2-7, with 7 bases fitting TRBD2. This CDR3 has 15 amino acids. CDR1 and CDR2 (germline): SEHNR, FQNEAQ (reference sequence). Unmatched junction bases numbered 11, after V lost 5 bases and J lost 4 bases. This CDR3 is CASSPGGTSGYEQYF. CDR3 DNA: TGTGCCAGCAGCCCCGGGGGGACTTCTGGTTACGAGCAGTACTTC.

This chain joins TRBV7-9 and TRBJ1-4; maybe TRBD1 (6 bases). This CDR3 spans 16 amino acids. Germline CDR1 SEHNR, CDR2 FQNEAQ (reference sequence). V lost 3 bases and J 7 bases, leaving 18 bases between the germline ends. CDR3 sequence (DNA): TGTGCCAGCAGCTTCCCGGACAGTCACGGGGGTGAAAAACTGTTTTTT. This sequence encodes CASSFPDSHGGEKLFF.

V and J are TRBV27 and TRBJ2-7; D uncertain. With 5 bases removed from V and 0 bases from J, the gap between germline ends came to 11 bases. CDR1 is MNHEY, CDR2 SMNVEV, per germline (reference sequence). The CDR3 runs 14 residues. Here the CDR3 DNA reads TGTGCCAGCAGTGCGACGGCTACCTCCTACGAGCAGTACTTC. Translation: CASSATATSYEQYF.